This TCR beta chain stems from a study of somatic mutations in cytotoxic T cells in rheumatoid arthritis. Study-wide findings and caveats: The slight TRBV07 underrepresentation in rheumatoid arthritis patients received no adjustment for multiple comparisons. Significant differences in CD8+ T-cell clonality were not found between rheumatoid arthritis patients and healthy controls (age-matched). Increasing age coincided with elevated CD8+ clonality among rheumatoid arthritis patients, though not among healthy controls.

A word on this clone: Its antigen is not identified.

This CDR3 is built from 18 residues. Losses at the gene ends were 3 bases for V and 2 bases for J; bases not matched to a gene: 15. Positive magnetic bead selection separated CD4+ and CD8+ cells, and flow cytometry confirmed purity. Only in-frame clones appear in the TCRdb table, and some are missing; sequencing was by immunoSEQ multiplex PCR. The table includes some 40,000 clones, 70% to 85% detected once. The sample consisted of CD8+ T cells sorted from blood. The chain is built from TRBV5-3 and TRBJ2-3; TRBD1 agrees at 7 bases. TRBV5-3 is flagged as an ORF with uncertain function. This TCR came from a man aged 35-49 years in good health. CDR3 bases: TGTGCCAGAAGCTCGAAAAGTGCCGGGACAGACAACACAGATACGCAGTATTTT. This sequence encodes CARSSKSAGTDNTDTQYF.